This T cell receptor (beta chain) was observed in a study of T cell repertoires in cytomegalovirus infection. Background on the study: Public TCR beta signatures marked donors with CMV infection and the matching HLA. Study-wide results and limits: Summed public TCR beta family frequency identified CMV carriers bearing the relevant HLA. Dominating the ex vivo response were TCR beta clonotypes that were CMV-specific and HLA-C-restricted.

On this clonotype itself: Antigen specificity is unknown.

Via MiXCR, TCRdb re-called the reads, giving one row per CDR3 protein. The repertoire includes roughly 570,000 distinct CDR3 sequences, 40% of them detected once, and 48% sits in the top ten. The V end lost 8 bases, the J end lost 5 bases, and 18 bases lay between the germline ends. From germline, CDR1 is SGHTA and CDR2 FQGNSA. CDR3 size: 14 residues. The sample consisted of cultured PBMCs, taken from culture after CMV antigen stimulation. This receptor was identified in a human donor in good health (CMV status not recorded). Some clones in this sample may be carry-over from other donors' samples. V is TRBV7-2 and J is TRBJ2-5; weak D call: TRBD1 (7 bases). The CDR3 coding sequence is TGTGCCAGCCACAGGGGCGGGATTGGGGAGACCCAGTACTTC. Encoded protein: CASHRGGIGETQYF.